The 27 T cell receptor beta chains below come from one sample, sequenced in a study of cytomegalovirus exposure and HLA in healthy donors. The study ran its PCR with 60 Vbeta and 13 Jbeta primers. The table came from immunoSEQ multiplex PCR; TCRdb's copy has only in-frame clones and leaves some out. The sample shows 150,000 to 200,000 clones, 75% to 90% of them seen only once. The specimen sequenced was PBMCs. The receptors come from a human donor in good health.

This rearrangement joins TRBV25-1 to TRBJ2-7, with TRBD1 identical over 8 bases. V lost 3 bases, J lost 3 bases, and 13 bases stayed unmatched. CDR1 and CDR2 from the germline V gene are MGHDK and SYGVNS. CDR3 length: 17 amino acids. This CDR3 is CASSDGRLGRGHYEQYF. The CDR3 nucleotides read TGTGCCAGCAGTGACGGGCGCTTGGGCAGGGGGCACTACGAGCAGTACTTC.

The chain recombines TRBV28 with TRBJ2-7, with TRBD2 identical over 7 bases. The CDR3 covers 15 residues. The germline V gene encodes CDR1 MDHEN and CDR2 SYDVKM. V lost 4 bases to trimming and J lost 2 bases; unmatched junction nucleotides: 8. CDR3 protein: CASSWRAGRTYEQYF. Here the CDR3 DNA reads TGTGCCAGCAGTTGGAGAGCGGGGCGAACCTACGAGCAGTACTTC.

The chain is built from TRBV6-6 and TRBJ1-1, with 7 positions matching TRBD1. Trimming cost V 2 bases and J 1 base; bases outside gene matches: 7. The CDR3 extends over 16 amino acids. Per germline, CDR1 MNHNY and CDR2 SVGAGI (reference sequence). The CDR3 loop reads CASSYPTGIGNTEAFF. In DNA form, the CDR3 reads TGTGCCAGCAGTTACCCGACAGGGATAGGGAACACTGAAGCTTTCTTT.

This clone has more than one count but fewer than ten. J is TRBJ1-1 and V is TRBV2; 7 nucleotides match TRBD1. CDR3 length equals 14 residues. Germline V lookup: CDR1 SNHLY, CDR2 FYNNEI. V gave up 7 bases and J gave up 3 bases; unmatched junction bases: 8. CDR3 DNA sequence: TGTGCCAGCAAAGAAGGGGGCACTTACACTGAAGCTTTCTTT. This gives the protein CASKEGGTYTEAFF.

The gene calls are TRBV6-1 and TRBJ1-2, with D possibly matching TRBD1 (6 bases). CDR1 is MNHNS, CDR2 SASEGT, per germline. This CDR3 region has 15 residues. V lost 5 bases and J lost 4, with 17 bases in between. CDR3 region: CASSSATRGFYGYTF. The CDR3 bases are TGTGCCAGCAGTTCTGCTACCAGGGGATTCTATGGCTACACCTTC.

This clone was counted a few times. The rearrangement links TRBV1 to TRBJ1-1; TRBD1 is taken as the D call from the table, unchecked against the DNA. TRBV1 constitutes a pseudogene. The CDR3 is 13 residues long. CDR3 loop: CTSKPTGGTEAFF. Written as DNA, the CDR3 is TGCACCAGCAAACCCACAGGGGGCACTGAAGCTTTCTTT.

The chain has TRBV19 and TRBJ1-1; no clear D. Deletions cut 4 bases from V and 5 bases from J, with 5 bases between. Looked up from germline, CDR1 is LNHDA and CDR2 is SQIVND (reference sequence). The CDR3 sequence is 11 residues long. CDR3 in DNA: TGTGCCAGTAGTACCCGGACTGAAGCTTTCTTT. Encoded protein: CASSTRTEAFF. Filled out from reference TRBV19 and TRBJ1-1, the complete variable domain reads DGGITQSPKYLFRKEGQNVTLSCEQNLNHDAMYWYRQDPGQGLRLIYYSQIVNDFQKGDIAEGYSVSREKKESFPLTVTSAQKNPTAFYLCASSTRTEAFFGQGTRLTVV.

This chain connects TRBV11-3 to TRBJ2-3; 9 bases line up with TRBD2. The CDR3 contains 17 residues. Germline lookup yields CDR1 SGHNT and CDR2 YENEEA. V shed 1 base and J 3 bases; nucleotides not matched to a gene: 8. The CDR3 DNA follows: TGTGCCAGCAGCTTAGGGTCGCCTAGCGGGGATACAGATACGCAGTATTTT. Encoded protein: CASSLGSPSGDTDTQYF.

This sequence joins TRBV7-9 and TRBJ1-1, with 7 bases fitting TRBD1. V dropped 7 bases and J dropped 4; count of bases not matched to a gene: 15. The CDR3 runs to 16 residues. Germline V lookup: CDR1 SEHNR, CDR2 FQNEAQ (reference sequence). As DNA, the CDR3 is TGTGCCAGCAACCCGGACAGGCGGGATTTGCGCACTGAAGCTTTCTTT. This gives the protein CASNPDRRDLRTEAFF.

The chain links TRBV5-1 to TRBJ1-2, with a tentative D call TRBD1 (6 bases). Trimming removed 0 bases at V and 6 bases at J, with 15 bases between. CDR3 length: 15 amino acids. Germline CDR1 SGHRS, CDR2 YFSETQ. The CDR3 DNA is TGCGCCAGCAGCTTGGCCCGCGGGGGCAAAGATGGCTACACCTTC. It translates to CASSLARGGKDGYTF.

The chain employs TRBV5-1 and TRBJ2-3; D is ambiguous. V dropped 6 bases and J dropped 2 bases, with 4 bases sitting between them. CDR3 length: 11 residues. In germline, CDR1 is SGHRS, CDR2 YFSETQ. CDR3 in amino acids: CASTSTDTQYF. The DNA of the CDR3 is TGCGCCAGCACCTCCACAGATACGCAGTATTTT. The entire variable domain, with the rest obtained from reference TRBV5-1 and TRBJ2-3, is as follows: KAGVTQTPRYLIKTRGQQVTLSCSPISGHRSVSWYQQTPGQGLQFLFEYFSETQRNKGNFPGRFSGRQFSNSRSEMNVSTLELGDSALYLCASTSTDTQYFGPGTRLTVL.

The V gene is TRBV18, the J gene TRBJ2-1, with D possibly being TRBD2 (6 bases). Trimming took off 3 bases at V and 4 bases at J, with 13 bases between the two ends. The CDR3 has 15 amino acids. Germline-derived CDR1 and CDR2 are KGHSH and LQKENI. The CDR3 DNA reads TGTGCCAGCTCACCTCTACGGCGGGGATACAATGAGCAGTTCTTC. As protein: CASSPLRRGYNEQFF.

This rearrangement joins TRBV2 to TRBJ2-1; no definite D call. Trimming cost V 7 bases and J 10 bases, with 14 bases left between them. This CDR3 spans 12 amino acids. Germline values: CDR1 SNHLY, CDR2 FYNNEI. The CDR3, as DNA: TGTGCCAGCACCCCCTCTAACCTAGAGCAGTTCTTC. It translates to CASTPSNLEQFF.

The rearrangement links TRBV4-1 to TRBJ2-7; 7 nucleotides match TRBD2. V lost 0 bases and J lost 2; bases outside the gene matches: 4. The CDR3 covers 15 residues. Germline V CDR1 and CDR2: MGHRA, YSYEKL. CDR3 sequence (DNA): TGCGCCAGCAGCCAAGATTACGGGGGGACCTACGAGCAGTACTTC. This codes for CASSQDYGGTYEQYF.

The CDR3 nucleotides read TGCGCCAGCAGCCCCCTGGCGGGGGGAATTTACAATGAGCAGTTCTTC. This encodes CASSPLAGGIYNEQFF. The chain has TRBV5-1 and TRBJ2-1; 8 nucleotides agree with TRBD2. The V gene's germline CDR1 is SGHRS and CDR2 YFSETQ. The CDR3 is 16 residues long. V was pared by 4 bases and J by 4 bases, with 10 bases of the junction left unmatched. Supplemented by reference TRBV5-1 and TRBJ2-1, the full variable domain reads KAGVTQTPRYLIKTRGQQVTLSCSPISGHRSVSWYQQTPGQGLQFLFEYFSETQRNKGNFPGRFSGRQFSNSRSEMNVSTLELGDSALYLCASSPLAGGIYNEQFFGPGTRLTVL.

This sequence joins TRBV4-3 and TRBJ1-1; TRBD1 aligns across 8 bases. CDR3 length equals 16 residues. The germline V gene has CDR1 LGHNA and CDR2 YSLEER. Germline trimming cut 0 bases from V and 5 bases from J; bases unmatched to any gene: 8. The CDR3 DNA reads TGCGCCAGCAGCCAAGATTTTCGGGACAGGATTACTGAAGCTTTCTTT. This codes for CASSQDFRDRITEAFF.

The J gene is TRBJ2-5, the V gene TRBV9, with 13 bases matching TRBD2. V trimming: 4 bases; J trimming: 5 bases; junction bases outside the gene matches: 5. The CDR3 sequence is 15 residues long. Germline V CDR1 and CDR2: SGDLS, YYNGEE. The CDR3 loop reads CASSSLAGGSETQYF. The CDR3 nucleotides read TGTGCCAGCAGCTCACTAGCGGGGGGGTCGGAGACCCAGTACTTC.

This clone was observed a single time. V usage is TRBV27 and J usage is TRBJ2-7; 7 nucleotides match TRBD1. Germline CDR1 and CDR2: MNHEY and SMNVEV (reference sequence). Germline trimming cut 4 bases from V and 0 bases from J; bases unmatched to any gene: 3. This CDR3 is built from 14 residues. For the CDR3, the DNA is TGTGCCAGCAGTTCCGGGACAGCCTCCTACGAGCAGTACTTC. Protein sequence: CASSSGTASYEQYF.

This chain joins TRBV4-1 and TRBJ1-4; the D gene is possibly TRBD1 (6 bases). Germline assignment: CDR1 MGHRA and CDR2 YSYEKL. The CDR3 has 17 amino acids. Trimming removed 5 bases from V and 5 bases from J, with 21 bases in between. The CDR3 is CASSKGIQGLKNEKLFF. The DNA of the CDR3 is TGCGCCAGCAGCAAAGGCATACAGGGATTAAAAAATGAAAAACTGTTTTTT.

V gene TRBV9 combines with J gene TRBJ2-5; 7 bases are shared with TRBD1. This CDR3 is built from 15 residues. Germline V CDR1 and CDR2: SGDLS, YYNGEE. The J segment lost 5 bases and the V segment lost 3 bases, leaving 10 bases of the junction unmatched. The DNA of the CDR3 is TGTGCCAGCAGCGATGAGGGGGCGCCGTGGGAGACCCAGTACTTC. Translated, it gives CASSDEGAPWETQYF.

The chain couples TRBV11-2 to TRBJ2-5, with 8 bases fitting TRBD1. V dropped 7 bases and J dropped 5; count of bases not matched to a gene: 9. In germline, CDR1 is SGHAT, CDR2 FQNNGV. The CDR3 is 14 residues long. In DNA, the CDR3 is TGTGCCAGCACCCCAAGACAGGGGATGGAGACCCAGTACTTC. Amino acid sequence: CASTPRQGMETQYF. Based on the CDR3 plus reference TRBV11-2 and TRBJ2-5, the full variable domain is EAGVAQSPRYKIIEKRQSVAFWCNPISGHATLYWYQQILGQGPKLLIQFQNNGVVDDSQLPKDRFSAERLKGVDSTLKIQPAKLEDSAVYLCASTPRQGMETQYFGPGTRLLVL.

V and J are TRBV9 and TRBJ1-2; 8 bases fit TRBD1. The V gene end was trimmed by 3 bases and the J gene end by 7 bases; junction bases not matched to a gene: 8. The V gene's germline CDR1 is SGDLS and CDR2 YYNGEE. The CDR3 extends over 14 amino acids. As DNA, the CDR3 is TGTGCCAGCAGCGCTCAGGGGGCGGGTGGTGGCTACACCTTC. Protein: CASSAQGAGGGYTF. The full variable domain, with the rest looked up from reference TRBV9 and TRBJ1-2, is DSGVTQTPKHLITATGQRVTLRCSPRSGDLSVYWYQQSLDQGLQFLIQYYNGEERAKGNILERFSAQQFPDLHSELNLSSLELGDSALYFCASSAQGAGGGYTFGSGTRLTVV.

The rearrangement links TRBV6-5 to TRBJ2-3, with D maybe TRBD1 (6 bases). Deletions cut 8 bases from V and 4 bases from J, with 16 bases between. The CDR3 consists of 14 residues. Looked up from germline, CDR1 is MNHEY and CDR2 is SVGAGI. CDR3 residues: CASFRQVGSDTQYF. The CDR3 region has the DNA TGTGCCAGCTTCCGACAGGTTGGTTCAGATACGCAGTATTTT.

This chain uses TRBV11-2 with TRBJ2-3, with TRBD2 matching over 8 bases. J was trimmed by 4 bases and V by 5 bases; bases with no gene match: 5. The CDR3 spans 14 residues. Looked up from germline, CDR1 is SGHAT and CDR2 is FQNNGV. The CDR3 is CASSTGLAPDTQYF. In DNA form, the CDR3 reads TGTGCCAGCAGCACCGGACTAGCCCCAGATACGCAGTATTTT.

The count of this clone is one. Other DNA sequences from this sample encode an identical CDR3 as well. V and J are TRBV7-9 and TRBJ2-2, with D possibly being TRBD2 (5 bases). The CDR3 runs to 13 residues. Germline V gene data show CDR1 as SEHNR and CDR2 as FQNEAQ (reference sequence). The V end was cut by 3 bases, the J end by 6 bases, with 8 bases between. The CDR3 DNA sequence: TGTGCCAGCAGCTTTGGAGGTTCCGGGGAGCTGTTTTTT. It encodes CASSFGGSGELFF.

This rearrangement joins TRBV5-1 to TRBJ2-6; D might be TRBD2 (6 bases). The germline gives CDR1 SGHRS, CDR2 YFSETQ. The CDR3 sequence is 17 residues long. The V end lost 7 bases, the J end lost 3 bases, and 20 bases lay between the germline ends. CDR3 DNA: TGCGCCAGCCGTAGGGACTTCGCCAGGAGTGGGGCCAACGTCCTGACTTTC. Residues: CASRRDFARSGANVLTF.

J is TRBJ2-5 and V is TRBV6-6; D might be TRBD2 (7 bases). The germline V gene encodes CDR1 MNHNY and CDR2 SVGAGI (reference sequence). Trimming left V 6 bases short and J 5 bases short, with 19 bases between. The CDR3 sequence is 15 residues long. The CDR3 DNA reads as TGTGCCAGCAGCGGGGGGCCTGGTAATCCGGAGACCCAGTACTTC. Its translation: CASSGGPGNPETQYF.